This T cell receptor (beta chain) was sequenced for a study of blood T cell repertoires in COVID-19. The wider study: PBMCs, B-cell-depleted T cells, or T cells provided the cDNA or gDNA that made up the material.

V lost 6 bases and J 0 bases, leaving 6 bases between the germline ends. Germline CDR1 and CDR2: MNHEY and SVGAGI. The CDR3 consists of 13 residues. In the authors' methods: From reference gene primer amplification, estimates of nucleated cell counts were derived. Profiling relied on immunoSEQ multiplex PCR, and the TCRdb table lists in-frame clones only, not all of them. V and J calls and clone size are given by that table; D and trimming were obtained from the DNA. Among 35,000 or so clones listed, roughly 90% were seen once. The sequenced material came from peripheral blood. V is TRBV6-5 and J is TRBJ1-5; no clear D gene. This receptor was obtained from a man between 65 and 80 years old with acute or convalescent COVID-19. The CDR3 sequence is CASSVNSNQPQHF. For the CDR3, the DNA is TGTGCCAGCAGCGTTAATAGCAATCAGCCCCAGCATTTT.